Listed below are T cell receptor beta chains from one sample, sequenced in a study of T cell repertoires in cytomegalovirus infection. Their antigens are not known. MiXCR was run by TCRdb on the reads, yielding one entry per CDR3 protein. The table shows 650,000 to 900,000 distinct CDR3 sequences, with 25% to 35% occurring only once. This sample comprised cultured CD8+ T cells from PBMCs, obtained from culture after CMV antigen stimulation. The origin of the receptors is a human donor in good health (CMV status not recorded). Some clones in this sample may be carry-over from other donors' samples. Both conserved end residues are part of each CDR3. D genes are given only for firm matches. Clone sizes are given selectively: once, few, many, or a class where the clone is expanded.

clone_size,v_call,d_call,j_call,cdr3_aa,cdr3_nt
.,TRBV6-6,TRBD1,TRBJ2-7,CASSYSRTGWVDEQYF,TGTGCCAGCAGTTACTCTCGGACAGGGTGGGTCGACGAGCAGTACTTC
few,TRBV27,.,TRBJ1-1,CASSLRLGNTEAFF,TGTGCCAGCAGTCTAAGGCTGGGGAACACTGAAGCTTTCTTT
.,TRBV6-5,TRBD1,TRBJ2-2,CASSPTGGLVGELFF,TGTGCCAGCAGTCCGACAGGGGGGCTGGTCGGGGAGCTGTTTTTT
.,TRBV20-1,TRBD2,TRBJ2-2,CSARGLAGGVNYGELFF,TGCAGTGCTAGAGGACTAGCGGGGGGCGTCAATTACGGGGAGCTGTTTTTT
few,TRBV11-2,.,TRBJ2-5,CASSGPPETQYF,TGTGCCAGCAGCGGCCCCCCCGAGACCCAGTACTTC
.,TRBV11-3,TRBD1,TRBJ2-7,CASSFRDRTYEQYF,TGTGCCAGCAGCTTCAGGGACAGAACCTACGAGCAGTACTTC
few,TRBV7-9,.,TRBJ1-4,CASSLVSTNEKLFF,TGTGCCAGCAGCTTAGTCTCAACTAATGAAAAACTGTTTTTT
many,TRBV7-8,TRBD2,TRBJ2-1,CASSIGTSGYNEQFF,TGTGCCAGCAGCATCGGGACTAGCGGCTACAATGAGCAGTTCTTC
once,TRBV7-9,.,TRBJ2-2,CASSLAPDLNTGELSF,TGTGCCAGCAGCTTAGCCCCGGACCTAAACACCGGGGAGCTGTCTTTT
few,TRBV25-1,.,TRBJ2-3,CASSEYRGSDTQYF,TGTGCCAGCAGTGAATATCGGGGGTCAGATACGCAGTATTTT
.,TRBV7-9,TRBD1,TRBJ2-5,CASSIPGQGASETQYF,TGTGCCAGCAGCATTCCGGGACAGGGGGCTTCGGAGACCCAGTACTTC
few,TRBV7-3,TRBD2,TRBJ2-3,CASSSPLTGGTDTQYF,TGTGCCAGCAGCTCGCCCCTGACGGGGGGTACAGATACGCAGTATTTT
many,TRBV20-1,.,TRBJ1-6,CSAREAGVSSPLHF,TGCAGTGCTAGAGAGGCAGGGGTTAGCTCACCCCTCCACTTT
many,TRBV7-9,.,TRBJ2-6,CASSSGQAGANVLTF,TGTGCCAGCAGCTCCGGGCAGGCTGGGGCCAACGTCCTGACTTTC
.,TRBV19,.,TRBJ2-7,CASSGQSYEQYF,TGTGCCAGTAGTGGACAGTCCTACGAGCAGTACTTC
.,TRBV6-5,.,TRBJ2-3,CASSPLNTPDTQYF,TGTGCCAGCAGTCCATTAAATACCCCAGATACGCAGTATTTT
.,TRBV27,.,TRBJ1-1,CASSPDSSGMNTEAFF,TGTGCCAGCAGTCCTGACAGCTCTGGCATGAACACTGAAGCTTTCTTT
many,TRBV7-8,.,TRBJ1-5,CASSPARQLSNQPQHF,TGTGCCAGCAGCCCGGCACGGCAGCTTAGCAATCAGCCCCAGCATTTT
.,TRBV4-1,.,TRBJ1-2,CASSPKVMTGYTF,TGCGCCAGCAGCCCGAAGGTCATGACGGGCTACACCTTC
.,TRBV7-8,TRBD2,TRBJ2-1,CASSLELAGGPYNEQFF,TGTGCCAGCAGCTTAGAACTAGCGGGGGGCCCGTACAATGAGCAGTTCTTC
few,TRBV4-1,.,TRBJ2-5,CASSQGPRQETQYF,TGCGCCAGCAGCCAAGGACCCAGACAAGAGACCCAGTACTTC
.,TRBV12-3/TRBV12-4,TRBD1,TRBJ1-4,CASSDRGRNYEKLFF,TGTGCCAGCAGTGACAGGGGGCGGAATTATGAAAAACTGTTTTTT
few,TRBV12-3/TRBV12-4,.,TRBJ1-1,CASSNKNTEAFF,TGTGCCAGCAGCAACAAGAACACTGAAGCTTTCTTT
few,TRBV6-2/TRBV6-3,.,TRBJ2-7,CASSPTERRQYF,TGTGCCAGCAGCCCCACGGAGCGGAGACAGTACTTC
.,TRBV5-6,.,TRBJ1-2,CASSPRTDTNYGYTF,TGTGCCAGCAGCCCTCGAACGGACACCAACTATGGCTACACCTTC
.,TRBV7-9,TRBD1,TRBJ1-1,CASSSPTGADTEAFF,TGTGCCAGCAGCTCCCCGACAGGGGCGGACACTGAAGCTTTCTTT
.,TRBV5-6,.,TRBJ2-2,CASSSNAGWGDTGELFF,TGTGCCAGCAGTTCAAATGCGGGTTGGGGCGACACCGGGGAGCTGTTTTTT